The clone carrying this TCR beta chain was observed many times. This sample is part of a study of Graves' ophthalmopathy and Graves' hyperthyroidism. As the template, RNA transcripts were used to amplify TCR beta CDR3 regions. An initial RT-PCR round employing HTBI primers preceded a second-round multiplex PCR. TCRdb recomputed calls from the multiplex PCR reads with MiXCR, one row per CDR3 protein. The sample lists roughly 160,000 distinct CDR3 sequences; 30% to 45% were seen once. The CDR3 is 18 residues long. Trimming removed 2 bases at V and 5 bases at J, with 19 bases between. The chain is built from TRBV12-3 or TRBV12-4 and TRBJ1-6, with D unresolved. The TCR sequence derives from a man in his thirties or forties with Graves' ophthalmopathy. Sequencing input: peripheral blood. The DNA for the CDR3 is TGTGCCAGCAGTTTAAGGTTTCGGGCCGCCAGTAATAATTCACCCCTCCACTTT. This translates into CASSLRFRAASNNSPLHF.